The rows below give T cell receptor beta chains drawn from one sample of a study of control samples from healthy donors and cancer patients. Generated by immunoSEQ multiplex PCR, the TCRdb table keeps only in-frame clones and is missing some. Counted here are tens of thousands of clones, about 88% occurring once; the ten biggest clones make up around an eighth. Sequenced: blood. The receptors shown here come from a woman in her 70s in good health. CDR3s include the opening cysteine and the closing phenylalanine or tryptophan. Each record gives: V gene, D gene, clone size, J gene, CDR3 DNA, CDR3 protein. A D gene is named only where the DNA matches it firmly. The size field is filled for only some rows; it gives once, few, many or a size class.

V gene: TRBV7-9
D gene: .
clone size: .
J gene: TRBJ1-5
CDR3 DNA: TGTGCCAGCAGCTTACAGTCTAGCAATCAGCCCCAGCATTTT
CDR3 protein: CASSLQSSNQPQHF

V gene: TRBV10-2
D gene: .
clone size: once
J gene: TRBJ1-2
CDR3 DNA: TGCGCCAGCAGTGGGTCCGGGACCAACAAATTAAGCACTAATAACTATGGCTACACCTTC
CDR3 protein: CASSGSGTNKLSTNNYGYTF

V gene: TRBV2
D gene: .
clone size: .
J gene: TRBJ1-2
CDR3 DNA: TGTGCCAGCAGTGCCTCCGACAGGTTCCTGAGCTACACCTTC
CDR3 protein: CASSASDRFLSYTF

V gene: TRBV5-1
D gene: TRBD1
clone size: .
J gene: TRBJ1-4
CDR3 DNA: TGCGCCAGCAGCCCGGACAGGGTGGATGAAAAACTGTTTTTT
CDR3 protein: CASSPDRVDEKLFF

V gene: TRBV19
D gene: .
clone size: .
J gene: TRBJ1-2
CDR3 DNA: TGTGCCAGTAGATTTTCTGGAAACTATGGCTACACCTTC
CDR3 protein: CASRFSGNYGYTF

V gene: TRBV19
D gene: TRBD1
clone size: .
J gene: TRBJ1-6
CDR3 DNA: TGTGCCAGTAGCGGGACAGATAATTCACCCCTCCACTTT
CDR3 protein: CASSGTDNSPLHF

V gene: TRBV24-1
D gene: TRBD1
clone size: .
J gene: TRBJ1-1
CDR3 DNA: TGTGCCACCAGTGATTCGGGACAGCTTGAAGCTTTCTTT
CDR3 protein: CATSDSGQLEAFF

V gene: TRBV30
D gene: .
clone size: .
J gene: TRBJ1-1
CDR3 DNA: TGTGCCTGGAGTCGGGGAGTAAACACTGAAGCTTTCTTT
CDR3 protein: CAWSRGVNTEAFF

V gene: TRBV5-1
D gene: .
clone size: .
J gene: TRBJ2-1
CDR3 DNA: TGCGCCAGCAGCTTCCCACAGGGTGGGGGGTCATGGGGCAATGAGCAGTTCTTC
CDR3 protein: CASSFPQGGGSWGNEQFF

V gene: TRBV25-1
D gene: .
clone size: .
J gene: TRBJ1-1
CDR3 DNA: TGTGCCAGCACCCAGACGGGGAAGAACACTGAAGCTTTCTTT
CDR3 protein: CASTQTGKNTEAFF

V gene: TRBV7-3
D gene: .
clone size: .
J gene: TRBJ1-1
CDR3 DNA: TGTGCCAGCAGCTTAAGGCGGGCAAAGGGAGCAGCTTTCTTT
CDR3 protein: CASSLRRAKGAAFF

V gene: TRBV11-1
D gene: TRBD2
clone size: .
J gene: TRBJ2-1
CDR3 DNA: TGTGCCAGCAGCTTCCAGCGGGGGATAAACTACAATGAGCAGTTCTTC
CDR3 protein: CASSFQRGINYNEQFF

V gene: TRBV13
D gene: TRBD1
clone size: .
J gene: TRBJ1-1
CDR3 DNA: TGTGCCAGCAGCTACAGGGGATGGGGCGGGAACACTGAAGCTTTCTTT
CDR3 protein: CASSYRGWGGNTEAFF

V gene: TRBV7-2
D gene: .
clone size: .
J gene: TRBJ2-1
CDR3 DNA: TGTGCCAGCAGCCCGGGCTCCTACAATGAGCAGTTCTTC
CDR3 protein: CASSPGSYNEQFF

V gene: TRBV2
D gene: .
clone size: .
J gene: TRBJ2-3
CDR3 DNA: TGTGCCAGCAGTGAGGTCGTCAGGGCAACAGATACGCAGTATTTT
CDR3 protein: CASSEVVRATDTQYF

V gene: TRBV2
D gene: .
clone size: .
J gene: TRBJ1-2
CDR3 DNA: TGTGCCAGCAGTGAACGGGGAGACGGCTACACCTTC
CDR3 protein: CASSERGDGYTF

V gene: TRBV10-3
D gene: .
clone size: .
J gene: TRBJ1-5
CDR3 DNA: TGTGCCATCAGGAACAGGGATGATCAGCCCCAGCATTTT
CDR3 protein: CAIRNRDDQPQHF

V gene: TRBV7-2
D gene: TRBD2
clone size: .
J gene: TRBJ2-1
CDR3 DNA: TGTGCCAGCGGACTTGAAGCGGGGGGGCTAAATGAGCAGTTCTTC
CDR3 protein: CASGLEAGGLNEQFF

V gene: TRBV6-6
D gene: .
clone size: .
J gene: TRBJ1-1
CDR3 DNA: TGTGCCACCCGAGGGGGACTCTCTGAAGCTTTCTTT
CDR3 protein: CATRGGLSEAFF

V gene: TRBV19
D gene: TRBD1
clone size: .
J gene: TRBJ1-4
CDR3 DNA: TGTGCCAGTAGTCCCCTGACAGGGAACCATGAAAAACTGTTTTTT
CDR3 protein: CASSPLTGNHEKLFF

V gene: TRBV27
D gene: .
clone size: .
J gene: TRBJ1-1
CDR3 DNA: TGTGCCAGCAGCACCTCACCGATAGGGAACACTGAAGCTTTCTTT
CDR3 protein: CASSTSPIGNTEAFF

V gene: TRBV5-6
D gene: .
clone size: .
J gene: TRBJ1-2
CDR3 DNA: TGTGCCAGCAGCCCTTTAAACTATGGCTACACCTTC
CDR3 protein: CASSPLNYGYTF

V gene: TRBV7-2
D gene: .
clone size: .
J gene: TRBJ1-2
CDR3 DNA: TGTGCCAGCAGCCCAGTGGGGAAAGAGGTGGGCTACACCTTC
CDR3 protein: CASSPVGKEVGYTF

V gene: TRBV19
D gene: .
clone size: .
J gene: TRBJ1-3
CDR3 DNA: TGTGCCAGTAGTATGGGTCCAAACACCATATATTTT
CDR3 protein: CASSMGPNTIYF

V gene: TRBV10-3
D gene: TRBD1
clone size: .
J gene: TRBJ2-1
CDR3 DNA: TGTGCCATCAGTGCAAACAGGGGTCCAGAGCAGTTCTTC
CDR3 protein: CAISANRGPEQFF

V gene: TRBV7-2
D gene: .
clone size: .
J gene: TRBJ1-2
CDR3 DNA: TGTGCCAGCAGCTCCATCGGTGGCTATGGCTACACCTTC
CDR3 protein: CASSSIGGYGYTF

V gene: TRBV2
D gene: .
clone size: .
J gene: TRBJ2-5
CDR3 DNA: TGTGCCAGCAGTGAATTTGGGGGAGGGGGGACCCAGTACTTC
CDR3 protein: CASSEFGGGGTQYF

V gene: TRBV5-8
D gene: .
clone size: .
J gene: TRBJ2-7
CDR3 DNA: TGTGCCAGCAGCTATGTTATTCAACGCACCTACGAGCAGTACTTC
CDR3 protein: CASSYVIQRTYEQYF

V gene: TRBV5-4
D gene: .
clone size: .
J gene: TRBJ2-7
CDR3 DNA: TGTGCCAGCAGCTTGGCGGGGAGCTACGAGCAGTACTTC
CDR3 protein: CASSLAGSYEQYF

V gene: TRBV11-3
D gene: .
clone size: .
J gene: TRBJ2-1
CDR3 DNA: TGTGCCAGCAGCCAGGGGGGTGCCGCCTACAATGAGCAGTTCTTC
CDR3 protein: CASSQGGAAYNEQFF

V gene: TRBV5-4
D gene: TRBD1
clone size: once
J gene: TRBJ1-2
CDR3 DNA: TGTGCCAGCAGCCCCGGGACAGGGGGTCGCTATGGCTACACCTTC
CDR3 protein: CASSPGTGGRYGYTF

V gene: TRBV5-5
D gene: .
clone size: .
J gene: TRBJ1-5
CDR3 DNA: TGTGCCAGCAGTCGACTGCGGGAAAATCAGCCCCAGCATTTT
CDR3 protein: CASSRLRENQPQHF

V gene: TRBV19
D gene: .
clone size: .
J gene: TRBJ1-1
CDR3 DNA: TGTGCCAGTAGGCGGTCGGGGGGGCGGACTGAAGCTTTCTTT
CDR3 protein: CASRRSGGRTEAFF

V gene: TRBV6-1
D gene: TRBD1
clone size: .
J gene: TRBJ1-4
CDR3 DNA: TGTGCCAGCAGTGAGACAGGGTGGGATGAAAAACTGTTTTTT
CDR3 protein: CASSETGWDEKLFF

V gene: TRBV6-2/TRBV6-3
D gene: .
clone size: .
J gene: TRBJ1-5
CDR3 DNA: TGTGCCAGCAGTTACCTACGGACGCAGTATAGCAATCAGCCCCAGCATTTT
CDR3 protein: CASSYLRTQYSNQPQHF

V gene: TRBV11-3
D gene: .
clone size: .
J gene: TRBJ2-3
CDR3 DNA: TGTGCCAGCAGCTTAGACAGCACAGATACGCAGTATTTT
CDR3 protein: CASSLDSTDTQYF

V gene: TRBV30
D gene: TRBD1
clone size: .
J gene: TRBJ1-6
CDR3 DNA: TGTGCCTGGAGTGCTCAGGGGGGTATGAATTCACCCCTCCACTTT
CDR3 protein: CAWSAQGGMNSPLHF

V gene: TRBV7-2
D gene: TRBD1
clone size: .
J gene: TRBJ2-2
CDR3 DNA: TGTGCCAGCAGCCCGATAGGGACAGGGTCCGGGGAGCTGTTTTTT
CDR3 protein: CASSPIGTGSGELFF

V gene: TRBV3-1/TRBV3-2
D gene: .
clone size: .
J gene: TRBJ1-2
CDR3 DNA: TGTGCCAGCAGCCATGGCAGCTTAAGCTATGGCTACACCTTC
CDR3 protein: CASSHGSLSYGYTF

V gene: TRBV2
D gene: .
clone size: .
J gene: TRBJ2-1
CDR3 DNA: TGTGCCAGCATGCAGGGGAGCTCCTACAATGAGCAGTTCTTC
CDR3 protein: CASMQGSSYNEQFF

V gene: TRBV6-1
D gene: .
clone size: .
J gene: TRBJ1-2
CDR3 DNA: TGTGCCAGCAGTGAAGCTACCTTCTCTGGGGGCTACACCTTC
CDR3 protein: CASSEATFSGGYTF

V gene: TRBV19
D gene: TRBD2
clone size: .
J gene: TRBJ2-3
CDR3 DNA: TGTGCCAGTAGTGTGACGACTAGCGGCCCGCTCACAGATACGCAGTATTTT
CDR3 protein: CASSVTTSGPLTDTQYF

V gene: TRBV4-1
D gene: TRBD2
clone size: .
J gene: TRBJ2-7
CDR3 DNA: TGCGCCAGCAGCCAAAAAATACTAGCGGTTACTTACGAGCAGTACTTC
CDR3 protein: CASSQKILAVTYEQYF

V gene: TRBV4-1
D gene: .
clone size: .
J gene: TRBJ1-4
CDR3 DNA: TGCGCCAGCAGCCAAGGACAGGAAAAGGAAAAACTGTTTTTT
CDR3 protein: CASSQGQEKEKLFF

V gene: TRBV6-5
D gene: .
clone size: .
J gene: TRBJ2-1
CDR3 DNA: TGTGCCAGCAGTTACGAGGGGCCAACCTACAATGAGCAGTTCTTC
CDR3 protein: CASSYEGPTYNEQFF

V gene: TRBV19
D gene: TRBD1
clone size: .
J gene: TRBJ1-4
CDR3 DNA: TGTGCCAGTAGTCCAATCGGGACAGGGCACGAAAAACTGTTTTTT
CDR3 protein: CASSPIGTGHEKLFF

V gene: TRBV5-1
D gene: .
clone size: .
J gene: TRBJ1-1
CDR3 DNA: TGCGCCAGCAGCTTTAACAAGAACACTGAAGCTTTCTTT
CDR3 protein: CASSFNKNTEAFF

V gene: TRBV30
D gene: .
clone size: .
J gene: TRBJ1-2
CDR3 DNA: TGTGCCTGGAAGGTATGGGGGGACGGCGGCTACACCTTC
CDR3 protein: CAWKVWGDGGYTF

V gene: TRBV4-3
D gene: .
clone size: .
J gene: TRBJ2-1
CDR3 DNA: TGCGCCAGCAGCCATACCCAGCCGCCCTACAATGAGCAGTTCTTC
CDR3 protein: CASSHTQPPYNEQFF

V gene: TRBV6-6
D gene: .
clone size: .
J gene: TRBJ2-7
CDR3 DNA: TGTGCCAGCAGTTACGGGGGACCCTACGAGCAGTACTTC
CDR3 protein: CASSYGGPYEQYF

V gene: TRBV19
D gene: .
clone size: .
J gene: TRBJ2-7
CDR3 DNA: TGTGCCAGTAGTTTAACAGGGACCTCCTACGAGCAGTACTTC
CDR3 protein: CASSLTGTSYEQYF

V gene: TRBV7-8
D gene: .
clone size: .
J gene: TRBJ2-3
CDR3 DNA: TGTGCCAGCAGCTTCGGGAACACAGATACGCAGTATTTT
CDR3 protein: CASSFGNTDTQYF

V gene: TRBV5-1
D gene: .
clone size: .
J gene: TRBJ2-2
CDR3 DNA: TGCGCCAGCTCCTTGCGGGGACACCGGGACACCGGGGAGCTGTTTTTT
CDR3 protein: CASSLRGHRDTGELFF

V gene: TRBV19
D gene: .
clone size: few
J gene: TRBJ1-1
CDR3 DNA: TGTGCCAGTAGTATTCCCAATGCTGAAGCTTTCTTT
CDR3 protein: CASSIPNAEAFF

V gene: TRBV5-4
D gene: TRBD1
clone size: .
J gene: TRBJ1-3
CDR3 DNA: TGTGCCAGCAGCTTGGAGGGACAGGGGGCAAGAAACACCATATATTTT
CDR3 protein: CASSLEGQGARNTIYF

V gene: TRBV18
D gene: TRBD1
clone size: .
J gene: TRBJ1-2
CDR3 DNA: TGTGCCAGCTCATCTACATTGGGACAGGGGGTAGCTTATGGCTACACCTTC
CDR3 protein: CASSSTLGQGVAYGYTF

V gene: TRBV6-2/TRBV6-3
D gene: .
clone size: .
J gene: TRBJ2-7
CDR3 DNA: TGTGCCAGCAGTTCTCTCCCGAATTACGAGCAGTACTTC
CDR3 protein: CASSSLPNYEQYF

V gene: TRBV5-6
D gene: TRBD1
clone size: once
J gene: TRBJ1-6
CDR3 DNA: TGTGCCAGCAGCGCCGGGACAGCCAATTCACCCCTCCACTTT
CDR3 protein: CASSAGTANSPLHF

V gene: TRBV6-8
D gene: TRBD2
clone size: .
J gene: TRBJ2-5
CDR3 DNA: TGTGCCAGCAGTTACAGAGCTAGCGGGGGCGATTTCCAAGAGACCCAGTACTTC
CDR3 protein: CASSYRASGGDFQETQYF